Listed below are T cell receptor beta chains from one sample, sequenced in a study of blood T cell repertoires in COVID-19. Assay used: immunoSEQ multiplex PCR; TCRdb lists only in-frame clones, some missing. In the table there are tens of thousands of clones, around 80% of which are singletons. Source material: peripheral blood. The receptors derive from a man in his 70s with acute or convalescent COVID-19. CDR3s include the opening cysteine and the closing phenylalanine or tryptophan. Each record gives: D gene, J gene, clone size, V gene, CDR3 DNA, CDR3 protein. A D gene is named only where the DNA matches it firmly. Rows give clone size only sometimes, using once, few, many, or a class for an expanded clone.

TRBD1	TRBJ2-1	-	TRBV28	TGTGCCAGCAGCACGGACAGGGGTATAACGAATGAGCAGTTCTTC	CASSTDRGITNEQFF
-	TRBJ1-5	-	TRBV18	TGTGCCAGCTCACCAGGGGGGGATCAGCCCCAGCATTTT	CASSPGGDQPQHF
-	TRBJ1-4	once	TRBV28	TGTGCCAGCAGATCCCAGGCAAGTCCTAATGAAAAACTGTTTTTT	CASRSQASPNEKLFF
TRBD1	TRBJ2-5	-	TRBV2	TGTGCCAGCTCAGGGGGCGTGGAGACCCAGTACTTC	CASSGGVETQYF
-	TRBJ1-2	-	TRBV12-3/TRBV12-4	TGTGCCAGCAGTTTGCAGGGGTATAACTCCTTC	CASSLQGYNSF
-	TRBJ1-5	few	TRBV6-5	TGTGCCAGCAGTTACGGGCTCCACCAGCCCCAGCATTTT	CASSYGLHQPQHF
-	TRBJ1-3	-	TRBV18	TGTGCCAGCTCACCCCGGACAGCTGGAAACACCATATATTTT	CASSPRTAGNTIYF
TRBD2	TRBJ2-3	once	TRBV27	TGTGCCAGCAGTTCCAACCCCTCTGGGGGGGGTAGGGAGTATTTT	CASSSNPSGGGREYF
-	TRBJ2-3	-	TRBV2	TGTGCCAGCAGTACCCGACAGGACCAGACTAGCACAGATACGCAGTATTTT	CASSTRQDQTSTDTQYF
TRBD2	TRBJ2-1	-	TRBV9	TGTGCCAGCAGCGTATCTAGCGGGAGTACATATGAGCAGTTCTTC	CASSVSSGSTYEQFF
TRBD1	TRBJ2-7	-	TRBV9	TGTGCCAGCAGCATCCGGACAGGTTCCACCTACGAGCAGTACTTC	CASSIRTGSTYEQYF
TRBD2	TRBJ2-2	-	TRBV7-7	TGTGCCAGCAGCTCCGGACTAGCGGGGGGGCCCCCCGGGGAGCTGTTTTTT	CASSSGLAGGPPGELFF
TRBD1	TRBJ1-6	-	TRBV5-1	TGCGCCAGCAGCTTGGAGGGACAGGGTTGGGCACCCCTCCACTTT	CASSLEGQGWAPLHF
-	TRBJ1-2	few	TRBV4-3	TGCGCCAGCAGCCAAGATCGAACGGTCTCTAACTATGGCTACACCTTC	CASSQDRTVSNYGYTF
-	TRBJ1-5	-	TRBV24-1	TGTGCCACCAGGCGGTCGGGTCCGCATCAGCCCCAGCATTTT	CATRRSGPHQPQHF
-	TRBJ2-3	-	TRBV4-1	TGCGCCAGCAGCCAATCACAGGGAATAGATACGCAGTATTTT	CASSQSQGIDTQYF
-	TRBJ2-2	-	TRBV27	TGTGCCAGCAGTTTATTTTCCGGGGCGAACACCGGGGAGCTGTTTTTT	CASSLFSGANTGELFF
TRBD1	TRBJ2-3	-	TRBV29-1	TGCAGCGTACCGGGACAGACAGATACGCAGTATTTT	CSVPGQTDTQYF
TRBD2	TRBJ2-1	few	TRBV12-5	TGTGCTAGTGGTTTGGGGGCTAGCGGTAATGAGCAGTTCTTC	CASGLGASGNEQFF
TRBD1	TRBJ1-2	-	TRBV19	TGTGCCAGTAGTCCGCCGGACAGGGGTGGCTACACCTTC	CASSPPDRGGYTF
TRBD1	TRBJ1-6	-	TRBV27	TGTGCCAGCAGGGAACAGGGGGTTAGAAATTCACCCCTCCACTTT	CASREQGVRNSPLHF
-	TRBJ2-3	-	TRBV7-2	TGTGCCAGCAGCTTTTTTTCGGCAGATACGCAGTATTTT	CASSFFSADTQYF
-	TRBJ1-2	-	TRBV5-1	TGCGCCAGCAGCTTGGCCCCCTTTGATATTTACGGCAGGGGCTATGGCTACACCTTC	CASSLAPFDIYGRGYGYTF
TRBD2	TRBJ2-1	-	TRBV7-2	TGTGCCAGCCTCAGGCTAGCGGGAGTCAGTGAGCAGTTCTTC	CASLRLAGVSEQFF
-	TRBJ2-4	once	TRBV6-5	TGTGCCAGCAGTTATGCAGGGGGGAACATTCAGTACTTC	CASSYAGGNIQYF
-	TRBJ1-2	-	TRBV30	TGTGCCTGGAGTTTCCGAGTAGGCTACACCTTC	CAWSFRVGYTF